This T cell receptor beta chain was profiled in a study of blood T cells in healthy people across ages. Study information: Per two T cells, template switching captured roughly one barcoded beta molecule.

The second PCR ran about 6 to 11 cycles with a sample-barcoded 5' primer and J-beta primers. TCRdb fed the 5' RACE reads into MiXCR, producing one record per CDR3 protein. Altogether roughly 1,800,000 distinct CDR3 sequences are present, 40% to 55% being singletons, with the ten largest covering over 2%. Note on this clonotype: Its antigen is as yet unknown.

Whole-study results and caveats: Across samples, TCR beta diversity tracked strongly with naive T cell percentage. Unsorted PBMCs ruled out conclusive naive versus antigen-experienced comparison. A greater number of naive CD4+ cells and higher diversity distinguished long-lived donors from aged donors.

This clonotype was sampled from a woman aged 40-49 years in good health. The sample consisted of blood.

The CDR3: CASSLGTAGVNQETQYF. The CDR3 region has the DNA TGTGCCAGCAGCCTAGGGACGGCGGGGGTGAACCAAGAGACCCAGTACTTC. This chain joins TRBV7-9 and TRBJ2-5; 7 positions match TRBD2. The J segment lost 0 bases and the V segment lost 5 bases, leaving 12 bases of the junction unmatched. The CDR3 totals 17 residues. Germline CDR1 and CDR2: SEHNR and FQNEAQ (reference sequence).